The T cell receptor beta chain under discussion was sequenced for a study of T cell clones after liver transplantation. This clone was seen only once. The repertoire was sequenced with immunoSEQ multiplex PCR; TCRdb's copy has only in-frame clones and lacks some. The data hold 6,000 to 6,500 clones, with about 84% observed a single time. This CDR3 has 19 residues. This sequence was found in a human donor who received a liver transplant. V gene TRBV1 combines with J gene TRBJ2-7; the table gives TRBD1 as D, unverified against the DNA. TRBV1 is a recognized pseudogene. The sequencing here drew on CD8+ T cells from blood, taken before liver transplant. CDR3 sequence reads: CTSSQDNGTRGLQSYEQYF. The CDR3 DNA follows: TGCACCAGCAGCCAAGATAACGGGACAAGGGGCCTCCAATCTTACGAGCAGTACTTC.